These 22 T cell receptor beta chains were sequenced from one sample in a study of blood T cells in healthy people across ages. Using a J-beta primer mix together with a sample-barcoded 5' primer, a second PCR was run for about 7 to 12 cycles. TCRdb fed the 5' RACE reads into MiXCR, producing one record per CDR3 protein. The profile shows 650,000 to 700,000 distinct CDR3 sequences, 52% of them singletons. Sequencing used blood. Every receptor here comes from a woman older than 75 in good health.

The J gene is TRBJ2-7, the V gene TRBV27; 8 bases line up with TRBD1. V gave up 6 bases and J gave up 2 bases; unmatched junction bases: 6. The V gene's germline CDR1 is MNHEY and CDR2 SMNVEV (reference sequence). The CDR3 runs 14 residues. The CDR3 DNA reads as TGTGCCAGCAGGCGGGACAGGTTGACCTACGAGCAGTACTTC. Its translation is CASRRDRLTYEQYF.

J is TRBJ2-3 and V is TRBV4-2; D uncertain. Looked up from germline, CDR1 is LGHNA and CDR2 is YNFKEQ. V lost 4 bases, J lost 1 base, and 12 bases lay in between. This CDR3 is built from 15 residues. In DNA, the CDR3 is TGTGCCAGCAGCCCCCGAGTGGCGGGCACAGATACGCAGTATTTT. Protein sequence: CASSPRVAGTDTQYF.

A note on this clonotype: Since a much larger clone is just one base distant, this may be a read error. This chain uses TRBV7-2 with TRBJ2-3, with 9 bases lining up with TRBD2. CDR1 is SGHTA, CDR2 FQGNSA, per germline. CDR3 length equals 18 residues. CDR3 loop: CANSLLQVSGGRTDTQYF. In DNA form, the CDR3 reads TGTGCCAACAGCCTGCTCCAGGTTAGCGGGGGACGCACAGATACGCAGTATTTT.

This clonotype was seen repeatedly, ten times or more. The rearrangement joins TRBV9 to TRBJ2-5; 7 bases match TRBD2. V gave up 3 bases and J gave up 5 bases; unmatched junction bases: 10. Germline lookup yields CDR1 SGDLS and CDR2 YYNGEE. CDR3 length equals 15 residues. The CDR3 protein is CASSATGTTVETQYF. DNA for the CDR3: TGTGCCAGCAGCGCAACCGGGACTACAGTGGAGACCCAGTACTTC. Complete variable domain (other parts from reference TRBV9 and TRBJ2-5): DSGVTQTPKHLITATGQRVTLRCSPRSGDLSVYWYQQSLDQGLQFLIQYYNGEERAKGNILERFSAQQFPDLHSELNLSSLELGDSALYFCASSATGTTVETQYFGPGTRLLVL.

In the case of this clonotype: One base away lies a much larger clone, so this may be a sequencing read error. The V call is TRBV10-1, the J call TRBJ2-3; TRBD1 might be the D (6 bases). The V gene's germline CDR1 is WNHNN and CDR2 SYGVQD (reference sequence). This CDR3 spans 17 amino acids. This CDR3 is CASNESGVGVGTDTQYF. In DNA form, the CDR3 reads TGCGCCAGCAATGAGTCAGGGGTAGGGGTCGGCACAGATACGCAGTATTTT.

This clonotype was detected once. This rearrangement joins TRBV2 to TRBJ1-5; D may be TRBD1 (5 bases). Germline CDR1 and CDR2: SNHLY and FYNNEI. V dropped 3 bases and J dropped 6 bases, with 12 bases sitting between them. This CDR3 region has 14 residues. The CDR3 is CASSDGGRGQPQHF. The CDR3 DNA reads TGTGCCAGCAGTGACGGGGGTAGGGGTCAGCCCCAGCATTTT. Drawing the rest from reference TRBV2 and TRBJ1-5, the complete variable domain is EPEVTQTPSHQVTQMGQEVILRCVPISNHLYFYWYRQILGQKVEFLVSFYNNEISEKSEIFDDQFSVERPDGSNFTLKIRSTKLEDSAMYFCASSDGGRGQPQHFGDGTRLSIL.

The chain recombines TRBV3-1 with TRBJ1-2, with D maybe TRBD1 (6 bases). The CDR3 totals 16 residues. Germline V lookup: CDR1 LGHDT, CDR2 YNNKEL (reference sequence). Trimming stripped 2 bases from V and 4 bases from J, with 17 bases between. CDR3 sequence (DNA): TGTGCCAGCAGCCAATCCTTGGGGGGCCTACGCTATGGCTACACCTTC. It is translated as CASSQSLGGLRYGYTF.

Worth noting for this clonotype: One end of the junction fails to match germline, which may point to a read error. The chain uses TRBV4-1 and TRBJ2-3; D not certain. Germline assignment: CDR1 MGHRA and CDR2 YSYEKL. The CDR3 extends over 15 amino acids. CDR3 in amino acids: CASSQEGPGTDAQYF. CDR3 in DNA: TGCGCCAGCAGCCAAGAAGGACCGGGCACAGATGCGCAGTATTTT.

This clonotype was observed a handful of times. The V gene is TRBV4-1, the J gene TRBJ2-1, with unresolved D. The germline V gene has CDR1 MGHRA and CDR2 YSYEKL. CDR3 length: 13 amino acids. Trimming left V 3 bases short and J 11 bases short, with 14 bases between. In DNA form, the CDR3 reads TGCGCCAGCAGCCAGCCATCCAGCGAGAAGCAGTTCTTC. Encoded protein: CASSQPSSEKQFF.

This CDR3 reads CASSLGTNSPLHF. The CDR3 nucleotides are TGTGCCAGCAGCTTAGGGACAAATTCACCCCTCCACTTT. V usage is TRBV11-2 and J usage is TRBJ1-6; D is perhaps TRBD1 (5 bases). This CDR3 region has 13 residues. Germline V gene sequence: CDR1 SGHAT, CDR2 FQNNGV. Deletions cut 1 base from V and 7 bases from J, with 5 bases between. Full variable domain (outside the CDR3, taken from reference TRBV11-2 and TRBJ1-6): EAGVAQSPRYKIIEKRQSVAFWCNPISGHATLYWYQQILGQGPKLLIQFQNNGVVDDSQLPKDRFSAERLKGVDSTLKIQPAKLEDSAVYLCASSLGTNSPLHFGNGTRLTVT.

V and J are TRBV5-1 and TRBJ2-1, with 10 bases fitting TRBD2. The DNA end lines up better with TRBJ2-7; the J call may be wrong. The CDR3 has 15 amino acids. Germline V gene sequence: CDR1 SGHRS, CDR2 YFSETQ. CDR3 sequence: CASSCSGGWINEQYF. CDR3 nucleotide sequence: TGCGCCAGCAGCTGTAGCGGGGGGTGGATTAATGAGCAGTACTTC.

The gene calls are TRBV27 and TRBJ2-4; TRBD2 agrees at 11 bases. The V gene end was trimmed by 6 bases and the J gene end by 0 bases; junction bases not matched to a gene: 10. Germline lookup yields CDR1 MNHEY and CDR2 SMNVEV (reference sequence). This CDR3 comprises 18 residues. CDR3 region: CASSRMGTSGLAKNIQYF. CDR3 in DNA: TGTGCCAGCAGCCGAATGGGGACTAGCGGCTTAGCCAAAAACATTCAGTACTTC.

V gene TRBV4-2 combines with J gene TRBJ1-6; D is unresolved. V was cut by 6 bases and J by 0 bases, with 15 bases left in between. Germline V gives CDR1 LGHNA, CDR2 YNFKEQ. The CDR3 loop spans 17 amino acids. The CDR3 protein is CASRGREVGSYNSPLHF. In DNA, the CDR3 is TGTGCCAGCAGGGGGAGGGAGGTGGGCTCCTATAATTCACCCCTCCACTTT.

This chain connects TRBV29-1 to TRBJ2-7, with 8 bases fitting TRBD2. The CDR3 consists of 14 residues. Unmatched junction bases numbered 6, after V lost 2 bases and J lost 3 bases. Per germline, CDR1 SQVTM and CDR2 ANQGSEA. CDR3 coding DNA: TGCAGCGTTGAAAGTAGCGGGGAGGACTACGAGCAGTACTTC. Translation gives CSVESSGEDYEQYF.

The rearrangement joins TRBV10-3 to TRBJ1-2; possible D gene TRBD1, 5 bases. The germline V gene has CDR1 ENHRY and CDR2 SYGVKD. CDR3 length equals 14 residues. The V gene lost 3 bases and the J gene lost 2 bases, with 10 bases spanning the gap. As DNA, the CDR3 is TGTGCCATCAGTGACGGAGGGGAGAACTATGGCTACACCTTC. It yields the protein CAISDGGENYGYTF.

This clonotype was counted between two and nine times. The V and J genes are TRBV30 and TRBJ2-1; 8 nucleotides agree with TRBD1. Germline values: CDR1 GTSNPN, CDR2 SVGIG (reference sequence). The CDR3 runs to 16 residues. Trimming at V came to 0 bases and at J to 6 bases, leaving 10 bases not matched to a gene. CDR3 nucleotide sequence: TGTGCCTGGAGTGTACAGGGCAGGGGGCTAGGCAATGAGCAGTTCTTC. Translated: CAWSVQGRGLGNEQFF.

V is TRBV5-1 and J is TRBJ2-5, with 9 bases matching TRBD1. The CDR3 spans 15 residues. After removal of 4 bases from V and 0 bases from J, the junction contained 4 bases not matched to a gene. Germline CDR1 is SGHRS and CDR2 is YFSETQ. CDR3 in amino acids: CASSGGQGHQETQYF. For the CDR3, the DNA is TGCGCCAGCAGCGGCGGACAGGGGCACCAAGAGACCCAGTACTTC.

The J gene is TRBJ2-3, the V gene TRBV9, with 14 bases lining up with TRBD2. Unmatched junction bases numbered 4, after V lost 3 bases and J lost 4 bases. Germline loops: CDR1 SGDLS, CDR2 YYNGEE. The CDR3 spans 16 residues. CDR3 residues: CASSARGLAGADTQYF. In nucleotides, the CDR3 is TGTGCCAGCAGCGCCAGGGGACTAGCGGGGGCAGATACGCAGTATTTT. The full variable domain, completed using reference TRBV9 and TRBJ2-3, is DSGVTQTPKHLITATGQRVTLRCSPRSGDLSVYWYQQSLDQGLQFLIQYYNGEERAKGNILERFSAQQFPDLHSELNLSSLELGDSALYFCASSARGLAGADTQYFGPGTRLTVL.

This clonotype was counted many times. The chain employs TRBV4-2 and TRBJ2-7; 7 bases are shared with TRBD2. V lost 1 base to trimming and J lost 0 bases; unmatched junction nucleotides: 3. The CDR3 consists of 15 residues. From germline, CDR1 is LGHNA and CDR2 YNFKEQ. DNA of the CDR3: TGTGCCAGCAGCCAAGTAGGCGGGAGCTCCTACGAGCAGTACTTC. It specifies CASSQVGGSSYEQYF.

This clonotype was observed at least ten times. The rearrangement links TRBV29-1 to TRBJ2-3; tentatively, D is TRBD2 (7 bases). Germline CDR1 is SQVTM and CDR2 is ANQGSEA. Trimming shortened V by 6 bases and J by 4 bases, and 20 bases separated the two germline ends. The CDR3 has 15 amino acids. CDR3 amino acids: CSVPGIQGGADTQYF. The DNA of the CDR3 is TGCAGCGTCCCCGGAATACAGGGAGGGGCAGATACGCAGTATTTT.

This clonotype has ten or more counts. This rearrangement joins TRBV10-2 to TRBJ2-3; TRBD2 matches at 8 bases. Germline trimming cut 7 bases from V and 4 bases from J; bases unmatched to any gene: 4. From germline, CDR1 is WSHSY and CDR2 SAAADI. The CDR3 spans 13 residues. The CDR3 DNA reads TGCGCCAGCACCGGGAGGGCCCCAGATACGCAGTATTTT. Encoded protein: CASTGRAPDTQYF.

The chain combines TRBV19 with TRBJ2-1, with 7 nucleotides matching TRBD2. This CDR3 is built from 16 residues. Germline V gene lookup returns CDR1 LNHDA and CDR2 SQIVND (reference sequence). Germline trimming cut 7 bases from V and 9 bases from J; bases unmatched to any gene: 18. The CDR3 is CASMPPGRGYESEQFF. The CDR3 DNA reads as TGTGCCAGTATGCCACCGGGGAGGGGTTACGAGAGTGAGCAGTTCTTC.